These T cell receptor beta chains were read from a single sample in a study of CD8+ T cells in alopecia areata. This table comes from immunoSEQ multiplex PCR, and its TCRdb copy is limited to in-frame clones, with some not included. The table includes hundreds of thousands of clones, 35% to 40% detected once. Sequenced material: CD4+ T cells sorted from blood, taken at approximately week 30, from a patient treated with tofacitinib. The receptor source for this set is a human donor with alopecia areata. Each CDR3 is given without its conserved first and last residue. Each record gives: J gene, V gene, CDR3 protein.

>TRBJ1-2|TRBV9
ASSVVGGPGYT
>TRBJ2-1|TRBV9
ASSVTSGGNEQF
>TRBJ2-4|TRBV4-2
ASSQGGTGNIQY
>TRBJ2-1|TRBV7-2
ASRRGSLRNNEQF
>TRBJ2-7|TRBV6-1
ASSEGGAKDYEQY
>TRBJ2-3|TRBV7-8
ASSFGGRGTDTQY
>TRBJ2-1|TRBV7-2
ASSSPSGRLGNEQF
>TRBJ2-7|TRBV5-1
ASSSDSRYYEQY
>TRBJ2-7|TRBV29-1
SVKTLAAYEQY
>TRBJ2-3|TRBV7-2
ASSLLGTGGTDTQY
>TRBJ2-7|TRBV6-5
ASSYSWQGAGYEQY
>TRBJ1-5|TRBV14
ASSPQGAGQPQH
>TRBJ1-1|TRBV30
AWNRMGTEAF
>TRBJ1-4|TRBV4-2
ASSQGGGVTNEKLF
>TRBJ2-1|TRBV25-1
ASSASGSSYNEQF
>TRBJ2-5|TRBV14
ASSLNREYQETQY
>TRBJ1-4|TRBV5-1
ASSLQGAMDEKLF
>TRBJ2-7|TRBV7-6
ASSPQPQGAYEQY
>TRBJ2-1|TRBV30
AWKSGLAEGNEQF
>TRBJ1-2|TRBV18
ASSPPSRGNYGYT
>TRBJ1-1|TRBV7-2
ASSLARYTEAF
>TRBJ1-5|TRBV6-5
ASSYSGKDNQPQH
>TRBJ2-5|TRBV7-9
ASSSKPREQY
>TRBJ2-5|TRBV5-1
ASRPGTSGETQY
>TRBJ2-7|TRBV4-1
ASSQDAQGASYEQY
>TRBJ2-2|TRBV27
ASSSTGIFGNTGELF
>TRBJ1-1|TRBV29-1
SAGQVNTEAF
>TRBJ1-2|TRBV30
AWSVGTGGYT
>TRBJ2-1|TRBV25-1
ASSPLGNEQF
>TRBJ2-4|TRBV4-2
ASSQVSQGENIQY
>TRBJ2-1|TRBV4-1
ASSQGPLADEQF
>TRBJ1-2|TRBV18
ASSPDGTYGYT
>TRBJ2-7|TRBV6-1
ASKPDPPYEQY
>TRBJ1-1|TRBV6-4
ASTKREDPTRNTEAF
>TRBJ2-3|TRBV5-1
ASSLMTGGIADTQY
>TRBJ2-3|TRBV6-6
ATSLREFTDTQY
>TRBJ1-5|TRBV4-2
ASSQDRPNQPQH
>TRBJ2-1|TRBV7-8
ASSLGTYNEQF
>TRBJ2-5|TRBV7-2
ASSPRLAGGRETQY
>TRBJ1-1|TRBV11-2
ASSFQPLRNTEAF
>TRBJ1-2|TRBV7-2
ASSPRGGDYGYT
>TRBJ2-7|TRBV29-1
SVSKGMTSYEQY
>TRBJ1-1|TRBV5-1
ASSPTGIRDTEAF
>TRBJ2-2|TRBV7-6
ASSLQGNGGELF
>TRBJ2-1|TRBV10-3
AISESEYNEQF